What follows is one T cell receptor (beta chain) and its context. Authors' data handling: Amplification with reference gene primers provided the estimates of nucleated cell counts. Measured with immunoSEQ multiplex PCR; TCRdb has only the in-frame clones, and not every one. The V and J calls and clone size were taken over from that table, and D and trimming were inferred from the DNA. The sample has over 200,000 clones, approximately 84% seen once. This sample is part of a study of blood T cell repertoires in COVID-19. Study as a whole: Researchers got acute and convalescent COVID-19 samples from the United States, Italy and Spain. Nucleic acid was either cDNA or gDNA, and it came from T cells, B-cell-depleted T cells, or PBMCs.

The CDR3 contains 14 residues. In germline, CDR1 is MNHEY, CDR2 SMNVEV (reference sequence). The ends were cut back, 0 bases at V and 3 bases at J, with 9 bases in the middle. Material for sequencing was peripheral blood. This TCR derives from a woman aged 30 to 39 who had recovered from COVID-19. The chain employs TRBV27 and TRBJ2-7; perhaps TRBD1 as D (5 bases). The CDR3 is CASSLSGPHYEQYF. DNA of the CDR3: TGTGCCAGCAGTTTATCGGGGCCACACTACGAGCAGTACTTC.